A single sample is the source of the 15 T cell receptor beta chains below, sequenced in a study of cytomegalovirus exposure and HLA in healthy donors. TCRdb's table, derived via immunoSEQ multiplex PCR, lists solely in-frame clones and lacks some. This table holds about 170,000 clones, approximately 96% found once. Sequencing was performed on PBMCs. The receptor source for this set is a woman aged 18-35 years in good health and CMV-seronegative.

The chain is built from TRBV27 and TRBJ2-4, with TRBD2 matching 9 bases. The germline V gene encodes CDR1 MNHEY and CDR2 SMNVEV (reference sequence). Trimming at V came to 2 bases and at J to 3 bases, leaving 5 bases not matched to a gene. The CDR3 contains 16 residues. CDR3 nucleotide sequence: TGTGCCAGCAGTTTAGCGGGGGGGATGGTCAAAAACATTCAGTACTTC. Encoded protein: CASSLAGGMVKNIQYF.

The chain combines TRBV15 with TRBJ1-5; D is possibly TRBD1 (6 bases). Germline V lookup: CDR1 LNHNV, CDR2 YYDKDF (reference sequence). V was trimmed by 0 bases and J by 6 bases, leaving 12 bases between them. There are 15 residues in the CDR3. The CDR3 DNA is TGTGCCACCAGCAGAGATCAAGGGGGTGCTCAGCCCCAGCATTTT. Protein: CATSRDQGGAQPQHF. Together with reference TRBV15 and TRBJ1-5, the CDR3 gives the full variable domain: DAMVIQNPRYQVTQFGKPVTLSCSQTLNHNVMYWYQQKSSQAPKLLFHYYDKDFNNEADTPDNFQSRRPNTSFCFLDIRSPGLGDTAMYLCATSRDQGGAQPQHFGDGTRLSIL.

The V call is TRBV12-5, the J call TRBJ2-3; a possible D gene is TRBD1 (5 bases). Germline CDR1 is LGHNT and CDR2 is FRNRAP. This CDR3 has 16 residues. Deletions cut 1 base from V and 2 bases from J, with 13 bases between. The CDR3 reads CASGLGSRENTDTQYF. The CDR3 DNA reads TGTGCTAGTGGTTTGGGAAGCAGGGAAAACACAGATACGCAGTATTTT.

The V gene is TRBV4-2, the J gene TRBJ2-5, with 8 positions matching TRBD2. Germline V gives CDR1 LGHNA, CDR2 YNFKEQ. The V gene end was trimmed by 3 bases and the J gene end by 6 bases; junction bases not matched to a gene: 6. The CDR3 length is 14 residues. CDR3 DNA: TGTGCCAGCAGCCAGGGCGCGGGGGGACAGACCCAGTACTTC. Amino acid sequence: CASSQGAGGQTQYF.

This clone was picked up one time. The chain has TRBV7-2 and TRBJ2-5, with no clear D. Germline V lookup: CDR1 SGHTA, CDR2 FQGNSA. The CDR3 has 14 residues. The V and J ends lost 6 bases and 4 bases respectively, with 15 bases between them. The CDR3 protein is CASSINHGGETQYF. The CDR3 DNA reads as TGTGCCAGCAGTATCAACCACGGCGGAGAGACCCAGTACTTC.

This chain connects TRBV4-2 to TRBJ1-2; TRBD1 matches 7 bases. Germline V lookup: CDR1 LGHNA, CDR2 YNFKEQ. There are 13 residues in the CDR3. Trimming at V came to 1 base and at J to 10 bases, leaving 6 bases not matched to a gene. CDR3 in amino acids: CASSQVVTGDYTF. CDR3 nucleotides: TGTGCCAGCAGCCAAGTAGTAACAGGGGACTACACCTTC.

The chain carries TRBV6-5 and TRBJ1-2, with 7 positions matching TRBD1. V lost 1 base and J lost 10; bases outside the gene matches: 6. The CDR3 is 13 residues long. Germline V CDR1 and CDR2: MNHEY, SVGAGI. CDR3 loop: CASSYLDRVFYTF. The CDR3 DNA is TGTGCCAGCAGTTACTTAGACAGGGTATTCTACACCTTC.

The rearrangement uses TRBV6-5 and TRBJ1-4, with TRBD1 identical over 9 bases. The J segment lost 7 bases and the V segment lost 6 bases, leaving 9 bases of the junction unmatched. Germline-derived CDR1 and CDR2 are MNHEY and SVGAGI. This CDR3 has 15 residues. The CDR3: CASRPTGGEGEKLFF. In nucleotides, the CDR3 is TGTGCCAGCAGACCTACAGGGGGCGAAGGTGAAAAACTGTTTTTT.

This chain links TRBV7-2 with TRBJ1-2; no reliable D call. The CDR3 sequence is 13 residues long. The V and J ends lost 2 bases and 3 bases respectively, with 7 bases between them. Germline V gene sequence: CDR1 SGHTA, CDR2 FQGNSA. Written as DNA, the CDR3 is TGTGCCAGCAGCTTAAGGAGTTACTATGGCTACACCTTC. Its protein is CASSLRSYYGYTF.

The genes are TRBV7-2 and TRBJ1-4, with 8 bases identical to TRBD1. The V gene end was trimmed by 8 bases and the J gene end by 4 bases; junction bases not matched to a gene: 3. This CDR3 is 13 amino acids long. The germline gives CDR1 SGHTA, CDR2 FQGNSA. The CDR3 reads CASQGAGNEKLFF. The CDR3 DNA is TGTGCCAGCCAGGGGGCGGGTAATGAAAAACTGTTTTTT. Using reference TRBV7-2 and TRBJ1-4 for the parts outside the CDR3, the full variable domain is GAGVSQSPSNKVTEKGKDVELRCDPISGHTALYWYRQSLGQGLEFLIYFQGNSAPDKSGLPSDRFSAERTGGSVSTLTIQRTQQEDSAVYLCASQGAGNEKLFFGSGTQLSVL.

The chain is built from TRBV5-6 and TRBJ2-7; TRBD1 might be the D (5 bases). Trimming cost V 3 bases and J 3 bases, with 10 bases left between them. CDR3 length: 13 residues. Per germline, CDR1 SGHDT and CDR2 YYEEEE. CDR3 sequence (DNA): TGTGCCAGCAGCTCGCAGGACAACTACGAGCAGTACTTC. Protein product: CASSSQDNYEQYF. Using reference TRBV5-6 and TRBJ2-7 for the parts outside the CDR3, the full variable domain is DAGVTQSPTHLIKTRGQQVTLRCSPKSGHDTVSWYQQALGQGPQFIFQYYEEEERQRGNFPDRFSGHQFPNYSSELNVNALLLGDSALYLCASSSQDNYEQYFGPGTRLTVT.

The V gene is TRBV5-1, the J gene TRBJ2-3, with D possibly matching TRBD2 (5 bases). The CDR3 consists of 14 residues. Trimming stripped 0 bases from V and 6 bases from J, with 11 bases between. Germline CDR1 is SGHRS and CDR2 is YFSETQ. CDR3 in DNA: TGCGCCAGCAGCTTGGGGACTGCCGGGGATACGCAGTATTTT. This sequence encodes CASSLGTAGDTQYF.

The chain couples TRBV19 to TRBJ2-2; the match to TRBD2 covers 8 bases. This CDR3 contains 17 residues. V lost 4 bases, J lost 0 bases, and 7 bases stayed unmatched. From germline, CDR1 is LNHDA and CDR2 SQIVND (reference sequence). CDR3 sequence: CASSTRAGATNTGELFF. DNA for the CDR3: TGTGCCAGTAGTACCAGAGCGGGGGCTACGAACACCGGGGAGCTGTTTTTT. Drawing the rest from reference TRBV19 and TRBJ2-2, the complete variable domain is DGGITQSPKYLFRKEGQNVTLSCEQNLNHDAMYWYRQDPGQGLRLIYYSQIVNDFQKGDIAEGYSVSREKKESFPLTVTSAQKNPTAFYLCASSTRAGATNTGELFFGEGSRLTVL.

The chain recombines TRBV6-1 with TRBJ1-3; tentative D call: TRBD1 (6 bases). CDR3 length equals 13 residues. CDR1 is MNHNS, CDR2 SASEGT, per germline. V lost 6 bases and J lost 4, with 10 bases in between. CDR3 sequence (DNA): TGTGCCAGCAGACAGGGAGCCGGAAACACCATATATTTT. Protein sequence: CASRQGAGNTIYF.

This chain connects TRBV9 to TRBJ1-2; tentative D call: TRBD1 (5 bases). Germline CDR1 and CDR2: SGDLS and YYNGEE. The V end lost 0 bases, the J end lost 4 bases, and 19 bases lay between the germline ends. The CDR3 extends over 17 amino acids. The CDR3 is CASSVGPETARAYGYTF. For the CDR3, the DNA is TGTGCCAGCAGCGTAGGACCTGAGACAGCAAGGGCCTATGGCTACACCTTC.